Sequencing of this T cell receptor (beta chain) was carried out in a study of shared T cell receptors in the human thymus. Clones were sequenced by immunoSEQ multiplex PCR, and TCRdb holds only the in-frame ones, with some missing. In the table there are 640,000 or so clones, around 87% of which are singletons. J lost 6 bases, V lost 3 bases, and 13 bases had no gene match. This CDR3 is built from 18 residues. Germline V lookup: CDR1 SGDLS, CDR2 YYNGEE. The same specimen was also included in a second study, on human thymus T cells. That investigation notes: The donors were infants in Finland with congenital heart defects, otherwise immunologically healthy. Highly overlapping thymic repertoires among unrelated individuals were reported in related research.

Sequencing used thymocytes. This clonotype originated in a boy younger than two with a congenital heart defect. The chain employs TRBV9 and TRBJ2-2; 11 bases match TRBD1. CDR3 sequence reads: CASSAHARDRGMAGELFF. The CDR3 coding sequence is TGTGCCAGCAGCGCCCACGCCCGGGACAGGGGGATGGCCGGGGAGCTGTTTTTT.